This T cell receptor (beta chain) was recovered during a study of response to subunit inactivated influenza vaccine. Germline V gene sequence: CDR1 SGHTA, CDR2 FQGNSA. V gave up 0 bases and J gave up 3 bases, with 9 bases separating them. This CDR3 is built from 16 residues. Study-wide results and limits: Authors suggested each seasonal influenza vaccination recruits few new T cells.

MiXCR was run by TCRdb on the RT-PCR reads, yielding one entry per CDR3 protein. The sample includes over 400,000 distinct CDR3 sequences, approximately 11% of them seen just once. In this sample, this clonotype turned up a few times. Its specificity is unknown. The specimen was PBMCs from blood, collected roughly 6 weeks after vaccination. The chain combines TRBV7-2 with TRBJ1-6; tentative D call: TRBD1 (5 bases). The TCR was taken from a man in his forties or fifties who received an inactivated influenza vaccine. The CDR3 spells CASSLAGAIYNSPLHF. The CDR3, as DNA: TGTGCCAGCAGCTTAGCAGGGGCCATCTATAATTCACCCCTCCACTTT.